One T cell receptor beta chain is described in this entry. No antigen is known for it. This record belongs to a study of T cells expressing NK-cell markers. TCRdb reprocessed the 5' RACE reads and reports one entry per CDR3 protein, with no DNA. The sample includes 500,000 or so distinct CDR3 sequences. CDR1 KGHDR and CDR2 SFDVKD come from the germline V gene. CDR3 size: 15 residues. Whole-study results and caveats: For five or six donors, the dominant NKG2C+ clonotypes made up roughly 1.0-7.5% of their CD8+ T cells.

V and J are TRBV24-1 and TRBJ2-3; the TCRdb call, TRBD1, lacks DNA for checking. This TCR was sampled from a man aged 18 to 29 in good health. Sequencing input: blood T cells: a sorted CD56 or NKG2C T cell subset, CD4+ or CD8+ T cells, or bulk PBMC T cells (not recorded which). CDR3 sequence reads: CATGNSGQGTDTQYF.